This is a list of T cell receptor beta chains from one sample in a study of cytomegalovirus exposure and HLA in healthy donors. The table came from immunoSEQ multiplex PCR; TCRdb's copy has only in-frame clones and leaves some out. The sample contains under 300,000 clones, 86% of which appear only once. The sequencing sample was made of PBMCs. The source of these receptors is a woman younger than 30 in good health and CMV-seronegative. Each CDR3 is given with its conserved first and last residue. Fields, in order: CDR3 protein, CDR3 DNA, J gene, V gene, D gene, clone size. D genes are given only for firm matches. The listing skips clone size in some rows; elsewhere it reads once, few, many or a size class.

CASSLLSWTGGLDEKLFF TGTGCCAGCAGCTTGCTGTCTTGGACAGGGGGCCTTGATGAAAAACTGTTTTTT TRBJ1-4 TRBV5-5 TRBD1 NA
CASSPLGAALLGGANVLTF TGTGCTAGCAGCCCACTTGGGGCAGCGTTGTTGGGGGGGGCCAACGTCCTGACTTTC TRBJ2-6 TRBV7-7 NA NA
CASSGTGAGTEAFF TGTGCCAGCAGTGGGACAGGGGCGGGGACTGAAGCTTTCTTT TRBJ1-1 TRBV28 TRBD1 NA
CASSPPLGGLAGHANTGELFF TGTGCCAGCAGCCCCCCCTTAGGTGGGCTAGCGGGGCACGCGAACACCGGGGAGCTGTTTTTT TRBJ2-2 TRBV9 TRBD2 NA
CASNFRGSPQHF TGTGCCAGTAATTTCCGAGGGTCGCCCCAGCATTTT TRBJ1-5 TRBV19 NA NA
CAWSDLGGVYGYTF TGTGCCTGGAGTGACTTAGGGGGGGTCTATGGCTACACCTTC TRBJ1-2 TRBV30 NA NA
CASSVDSRGGYTF TGTGCCAGCAGCGTAGATAGTCGGGGTGGCTACACCTTC TRBJ1-2 TRBV9 NA NA
CASSYSERTEAFF TGTGCCAGCAGTTACTCGGAGAGGACTGAAGCTTTCTTT TRBJ1-1 TRBV6-6 NA few
CASSSGLAGGSNEQFF TGTGCCAGCAGCTCCGGACTAGCGGGAGGTAGTAATGAGCAGTTCTTC TRBJ2-1 TRBV7-2 TRBD2 few
CASSDSGGRASDTQYF TGTGCCAGCAGTGACTCTGGCGGGAGGGCCTCAGATACGCAGTATTTT TRBJ2-3 TRBV6-4 TRBD2 many
CASSAVRDRGDTEAFF TGCGCCAGCAGCGCGGTCCGGGACAGGGGCGACACTGAAGCTTTCTTT TRBJ1-1 TRBV5-1 TRBD1 NA
CASSKSDRGVNTEAFF TGTGCCAGCTCGAAATCGGACAGGGGAGTGAACACTGAAGCTTTCTTT TRBJ1-1 TRBV18 TRBD1 once
CASSITTGIQETQYF TGTGCCAGCAGTATAACAACAGGGATCCAAGAGACCCAGTACTTC TRBJ2-5 TRBV6-6 NA NA
CAWSGQAVNEKLFF TGTGCCTGGAGCGGACAGGCCGTTAATGAAAAACTGTTTTTT TRBJ1-4 TRBV30 TRBD1 NA
CASWGGSYQPQHF TGTGCCAGTTGGGGAGGGAGCTATCAGCCCCAGCATTTT TRBJ1-5 TRBV6-5 NA NA
CASAQLTASYEQYF TGTGCCAGCGCCCAATTGACTGCCTCCTACGAGCAGTACTTC TRBJ2-7 TRBV28 NA NA
CASSQIGWGRPTNEKLFF TGCGCCAGCAGCCAAATCGGCTGGGGGCGCCCAACTAATGAAAAACTGTTTTTT TRBJ1-4 TRBV4-1 NA NA
CATGLASRWELFF TGTGCCACGGGACTAGCCTCCCGATGGGAGCTGTTTTTT TRBJ2-2 TRBV19 TRBD2 few
CASSLDPGGGQPQHF TGTGCCAGCAGCTTAGATCCGGGGGGAGGACAGCCCCAGCATTTT TRBJ1-5 TRBV11-3 NA once
CASSSKQGNYEQYF TGTGCCAGCAGCTCGAAACAGGGTAACTACGAGCAGTACTTC TRBJ2-7 TRBV5-4 NA few
CASSKQGTPSYEQYF TGTGCCAGCAGTAAACAGGGGACCCCCTCCTACGAGCAGTACTTC TRBJ2-7 TRBV6-1 TRBD1 NA
CAWSTSGVQRNTIYF TGTGCCTGGAGCACTTCAGGGGTTCAAAGAAACACCATATATTTT TRBJ1-3 TRBV30 NA NA
CASARYEQYF TGTGCCAGCGCGAGATACGAGCAGTACTTC TRBJ2-7 TRBV28 NA NA
CASRDPPIRGYNQPQHF TGTGCCAGCCGCGACCCCCCAATTCGGGGATACAATCAGCCCCAGCATTTT TRBJ1-5 TRBV19 NA NA
CASGDRATYGYTF TGTGCCAGCGGGGACAGGGCAACCTATGGCTACACCTTC TRBJ1-2 TRBV6-6 TRBD1 few
CASRPGGHYSNQPQHF TGTGCCAGTAGACCAGGGGGACACTATAGCAATCAGCCCCAGCATTTT TRBJ1-5 TRBV19 TRBD1 few
CASSVSSGRASVYEQFF TGTGCCAGCAGCGTTTCCAGCGGGAGGGCCTCTGTTTATGAGCAGTTCTTC TRBJ2-1 TRBV9 TRBD2 once
CASSLGLNQPQHF TGTGCCAGCAGTTTGGGCCTCAATCAGCCCCAGCATTTT TRBJ1-5 TRBV6-6 NA NA
CASSIGTGQETQYF TGTGCCAGTAGTATAGGTACAGGCCAAGAGACCCAGTACTTC TRBJ2-5 TRBV19 NA NA
CASSISSAGVEAFF TGTGCCAGTAGTATATCCTCGGCAGGGGTCGAAGCTTTCTTT TRBJ1-1 TRBV19 NA NA
CASTQGYEQYF TGTGCCAGCACACAGGGATACGAGCAGTACTTC TRBJ2-7 TRBV27 NA few
CASSQGINELETQYF TGCGCCAGCAGCCAAGGAATCAATGAACTTGAGACCCAGTACTTC TRBJ2-5 TRBV4-3 NA NA
CASSIRPRGEAFF TGTGCCAGTAGTATTCGTCCACGGGGGGAAGCTTTCTTT TRBJ1-1 TRBV19 NA NA
CASSFDRRGEKLFF TGTGCCAGCAGTTTCGACAGGCGTGGGGAAAAACTGTTTTTT TRBJ1-4 TRBV6-5 NA NA
CASSFRGLGTEAFF TGTGCCAGCAGCTTCAGGGGGCTTGGCACTGAAGCTTTCTTT TRBJ1-1 TRBV7-2 TRBD1 NA
CASSPYTGTDLTGELFF TGTGCCAGCAGCCCTTACACCGGGACAGATCTCACCGGGGAGCTGTTTTTT TRBJ2-2 TRBV11-3 TRBD1 NA
CAWGTGGYEQYF TGTGCCTGGGGGACAGGGGGATACGAGCAGTACTTC TRBJ2-7 TRBV30 TRBD1 once
CASSVVQGYTGELFF TGTGCCAGCAGCGTAGTACAGGGGTACACCGGGGAGCTGTTTTTT TRBJ2-2 TRBV9 TRBD1 few
CASGTSTGTDTQYF TGCGCCAGCGGGACTAGTACCGGGACAGATACGCAGTATTTT TRBJ2-3 TRBV5-1 TRBD2 NA
CASSVGKSGGLAQYF TGTGCCAGCAGCGTAGGGAAAAGCGGGGGCTTGGCCCAGTACTTC TRBJ2-5 TRBV9 TRBD2 NA
CASSLAPTGTWGYEQYF TGTGCCAGCAGCTTAGCCCCTACAGGGACCTGGGGGTACGAGCAGTACTTC TRBJ2-7 TRBV7-2 NA NA
CASSLVTSGPDTQYF TGTGCCAGCAGCTTAGTTACCTCAGGGCCAGATACGCAGTATTTT TRBJ2-3 TRBV7-2 NA NA
CASSLITGTGKETQYF TGCGCCAGCAGCTTGATTACCGGGACAGGGAAAGAGACCCAGTACTTC TRBJ2-5 TRBV5-1 TRBD1 NA
CASSQDQGSYNEQFF TGCGCCAGCAGCCAAGATCAGGGCTCCTACAATGAGCAGTTCTTC TRBJ2-1 TRBV4-3 NA NA
CASSYRPNNEQFF TGTGCCAGCAGTTACCGCCCTAACAATGAGCAGTTCTTC TRBJ2-1 TRBV6-5 NA NA
CASSLDRTNYGYTF TGCGCCAGCAGCCTCGACAGGACTAACTATGGCTACACCTTC TRBJ1-2 TRBV5-1 NA few
CASSIVFLGQGLNQPQHF TGTGCCAGTAGTATAGTGTTCCTGGGACAGGGGCTCAATCAGCCCCAGCATTTT TRBJ1-5 TRBV19 TRBD1 NA
CASSLEQVTEAFF TGCGCCAGCAGCTTGGAACAGGTCACTGAAGCTTTCTTT TRBJ1-1 TRBV5-1 NA NA
CASRYDREDEKLFF TGTGCCAGCAGATACGACAGGGAGGATGAAAAACTGTTTTTT TRBJ1-4 TRBV2 TRBD1 once
CASSFPSTGDPYEQYF TGTGCCAGCAGTTTCCCTTCGACAGGGGACCCCTACGAGCAGTACTTC TRBJ2-7 TRBV28 TRBD1 NA
CASSLEAGGQPQHF TGCGCCAGCAGCTTGGAGGCAGGGGGTCAGCCCCAGCATTTT TRBJ1-5 TRBV5-1 TRBD1 NA